These T cell receptor beta chains were read from a single sample in a study of Ad26.COV2.S vaccination and SARS-CoV-2 variants. Repertoires were generated with immunoSEQ multiplex PCR, while TCRdb's copy carries only in-frame clones and drops some. The sample carries a few hundred thousand clones, approximately 92% recorded once. Source: peripheral blood, taken in a trial of Ad26.COV2.S vaccine versus placebo. All receptors derive from a person between 18 and 59 years old who received the Ad26.COV2.S COVID-19 vaccine or a placebo. CDR3s include the opening cysteine and the closing phenylalanine or tryptophan. D genes are given only for firm matches. Clone sizes are given selectively: once, few, many, or a class where the clone is expanded.

v_call	d_call	j_call	clone_size	cdr3_aa	cdr3_nt
TRBV7-2	TRBD2	TRBJ2-1	-	CASSPGTSGGRNEQFF	TGTGCCAGCAGCCCAGGGACTAGCGGGGGGAGAAATGAGCAGTTCTTC
TRBV4-1	TRBD1	TRBJ2-1	-	CASSPNRGRVYNEQFF	TGCGCCAGCAGCCCAAACAGGGGAAGGGTATACAATGAGCAGTTCTTC
TRBV28	-	TRBJ1-1	-	CASSWDLTEAFF	TGTGCCAGCAGTTGGGATTTAACTGAAGCTTTCTTT
TRBV27	-	TRBJ1-2	-	CASSLGVMYGYTF	TGTGCCAGCAGTTTGGGGGTAATGTATGGCTACACCTTC
TRBV7-2	-	TRBJ2-3	-	CASSLAPGIEDTQYF	TGTGCCAGCAGCTTAGCGCCCGGGATAGAAGATACGCAGTATTTT
TRBV4-3	TRBD2	TRBJ2-3	-	CASSLFSRASGGTDTQYF	TGCGCCAGCAGCCTCTTTTCACGGGCTAGCGGGGGCACAGATACGCAGTATTTT
TRBV6-5	-	TRBJ1-2	-	CASNFGRESDGYTF	TGTGCCAGCAACTTCGGGCGGGAGTCCGATGGCTACACCTTC
TRBV28	TRBD2	TRBJ2-2	-	CASSRGAGELFF	TGTGCCAGCAGTCGGGGGGCCGGGGAGCTGTTTTTT
TRBV7-2	TRBD1	TRBJ2-7	-	CASSLGRDRIYEQYF	TGTGCCAGCAGCTTAGGTAGGGACAGGATCTACGAGCAGTACTTC
TRBV5-4	-	TRBJ2-7	-	CASSLSPQYVYEQYF	TGTGCCAGCAGCTTGTCGCCACAATATGTCTACGAGCAGTACTTC
TRBV27	-	TRBJ2-7	-	CASSLVRGVSYEQYF	TGTGCCAGCAGCTTGGTCAGGGGAGTCTCCTACGAGCAGTACTTC
TRBV12-5	-	TRBJ2-3	-	CASGLRIGATDTQYF	TGTGCTAGTGGTTTGCGGATTGGGGCCACAGATACGCAGTATTTT
TRBV7-6	TRBD2	TRBJ2-6	few	CASSPQVGGGSGANVLTF	TGTGCCAGCAGCCCCCAGGTTGGCGGGGGCTCTGGGGCCAACGTCCTGACTTTC
TRBV6-2/TRBV6-3	-	TRBJ2-5	-	CASSWGTGWETQYF	TGTGCCAGCAGTTGGGGCACAGGGTGGGAGACCCAGTACTTC
TRBV19	-	TRBJ2-7	-	CASSKGSPREQYF	TGTGCCAGTAGTAAAGGGTCGCCGCGGGAGCAGTACTTC
TRBV7-9	TRBD1	TRBJ2-2	-	CASSLGTATGELFF	TGTGCCAGCAGCTTGGGGACAGCCACCGGGGAGCTGTTTTTT
TRBV7-8	-	TRBJ2-5	-	CASSLDPRTQYF	TGTGCCAGCAGCTTAGATCCGAGGACCCAGTACTTC
TRBV6-2/TRBV6-3	-	TRBJ1-6	-	CASSYRSDSPLHF	TGTGCCAGCAGTTACCGTTCCGATTCACCCCTCCACTTT
TRBV27	-	TRBJ1-1	-	CATMGMNTEAFF	TGTGCCACCATGGGGATGAACACTGAAGCTTTCTTT
TRBV6-6	TRBD1	TRBJ1-3	-	CASNWDSLSSGNTIYF	TGTGCCAGCAATTGGGACAGCCTGAGCTCTGGAAACACCATATATTTT
TRBV5-6	-	TRBJ2-5	-	CASSMGLAEETQYF	TGTGCCAGCAGCATGGGACTCGCCGAGGAGACCCAGTACTTC
TRBV29-1	-	TRBJ2-5	-	CSVVHWTDQETQYF	TGCAGCGTTGTGCACTGGACAGACCAAGAGACCCAGTACTTC
TRBV2	-	TRBJ2-3	-	CASLRDATDTQYF	TGTGCCAGCCTGCGGGACGCCACAGATACGCAGTATTTT
TRBV7-9	TRBD1	TRBJ1-1	-	CASSTPGQLNTEAFF	TGTGCCAGCAGCACCCCGGGACAGCTGAACACTGAAGCTTTCTTT
TRBV3-1/TRBV3-2	-	TRBJ2-1	-	CASSQRSYNEQFF	TGTGCCAGCAGCCAACGCTCCTACAATGAGCAGTTCTTC
TRBV12-3/TRBV12-4	-	TRBJ1-6	few	CATTRSDLLPLHF	TGTGCCACCACGCGGTCGGATTTATTACCCCTCCACTTT
TRBV5-4	-	TRBJ1-1	-	CASSFGHSKNTEAFF	TGTGCCAGCAGCTTTGGACATAGTAAGAACACTGAAGCTTTCTTT
TRBV6-1	-	TRBJ2-3	-	CASSEASETGESQYF	TGTGCCAGCAGTGAAGCGTCCGAGACAGGTGAATCGCAGTATTTT
TRBV25-1	TRBD2	TRBJ2-1	-	CASSEAGGPYNEQFF	TGTGCCAGCAGTGAAGCGGGGGGGCCCTACAATGAGCAGTTCTTC
TRBV5-1	-	TRBJ1-1	-	CASSLAPQTGYEAFF	TGCGCCAGCAGCTTGGCCCCACAGACAGGTTATGAAGCTTTCTTT
TRBV19	-	TRBJ1-2	-	CASSIRPEGYGYTF	TGTGCCAGTAGTATTCGTCCGGAGGGCTATGGCTACACCTTC
TRBV23-1	-	TRBJ2-1	-	CVDQGYNEQFF	TGCGTCGACCAGGGATACAATGAGCAGTTCTTC
TRBV5-8	-	TRBJ1-5	-	CASSLPVGTTNQPQHF	TGTGCCAGCAGCCTCCCGGTGGGGACAACGAATCAGCCCCAGCATTTT
TRBV6-1	TRBD1	TRBJ1-2	-	CASSAGQGVIANYGYTF	TGTGCCAGCAGTGCGGGACAGGGGGTGATAGCTAACTATGGCTACACCTTC
TRBV19	-	TRBJ2-2	-	CASSPSATIPGTGELFF	TGTGCCAGTAGCCCGTCCGCTACGATACCCGGCACCGGGGAGCTGTTTTTT
TRBV3-1/TRBV3-2	-	TRBJ2-5	-	CASSPWVATGETQYF	TGTGCCAGCAGCCCATGGGTTGCTACAGGGGAGACCCAGTACTTC
TRBV30	-	TRBJ2-1	once	CAWSVSGVFYPNEQFF	TGTGCCTGGAGCGTTTCAGGGGTTTTCTATCCCAATGAGCAGTTCTTC
TRBV3-1/TRBV3-2	TRBD1	TRBJ2-2	-	CASSQTGVRAGELFF	TGTGCCAGCAGCCAGACAGGGGTGAGGGCCGGGGAGCTGTTTTTT
TRBV10-3	TRBD1	TRBJ2-7	-	CAISRTGGYEQYF	TGTGCCATCAGCCGAACAGGGGGGTACGAGCAGTACTTC
TRBV3-1/TRBV3-2	-	TRBJ1-4	few	CASSEPHNEKLFF	TGTGCCAGCTCTGAGCCCCACAATGAAAAACTGTTTTTT
TRBV24-1	-	TRBJ2-3	-	CATSDLSTDTQYF	TGTGCCACCAGTGACCTCTCAACAGATACGCAGTATTTT
TRBV28	-	TRBJ2-5	-	CASSPTWGKHQETQYF	TGTGCCAGCAGCCCCACGTGGGGGAAGCATCAAGAGACCCAGTACTTC
TRBV5-4	-	TRBJ1-2	-	CASLAGPLNYGYTF	TGTGCCAGCTTGGCAGGGCCTCTTAACTATGGCTACACCTTC
TRBV19	-	TRBJ1-5	-	CASSIGSRNQPQHF	TGTGCCAGTAGTATAGGGAGTCGGAATCAGCCCCAGCATTTT